This T cell receptor (beta chain) was sequenced for a study of shared clonotypes between healthy human individuals. Study findings and constraints: It was observed that approximately 5% of naive CD4 clonotypes were shared across several donors. Larger estimated richness was generally recorded for naive subsets relative to memory subsets.

This CDR3 spans 12 amino acids. Germline loops: CDR1 SQVTM, CDR2 ANQGSEA. The ends were cut back, 4 bases at V and 6 bases at J, with 11 bases in the middle. In the sorted-subset replicate PCRs, 150 to 200 ng DNA, tens of thousands of T cell genomes, was used. Profiled with immunoSEQ multiplex PCR; TCRdb holds only in-frame clones, not every one. The sample yields 800,000 to 1,200,000 clones, approximately 80% seen once. In the case of this clone: Its cognate antigen is unknown.

Sequencing was done on a sample of memory CD4+ T cells from PBMCs. As to subset: CD45RA-negative fraction. The V call is TRBV29-1, the J call TRBJ2-3, with D possibly being TRBD1 or TRBD2 (6 bases each). The TCR sequence derives from a young man in good health. Some clones in this sample may be carry-over from other donors' samples. CDR3 amino acids: CSVGQGRDTQYF. The CDR3, as DNA: TGCAGCGTTGGGCAGGGGAGGGATACGCAGTATTTT.